Listed here are 29 T cell receptor beta chains from one sample, sequenced in a study of OX40 agonist ivuxolimab in advanced cancers. Generated by immunoSEQ multiplex PCR, the TCRdb table keeps only in-frame clones and is missing some. This table has approximately 90,000 clones, around nine tenths appearing once. The sequencing here drew on CD4+ or CD8+ T cells sorted from blood, taken in a trial of the OX40 agonist ivuxolimab. These receptors all stem from an adult with an advanced solid tumor such as melanoma, head and neck, liver or kidney cancer.

The V gene is TRBV27, the J gene TRBJ2-6; possibly TRBD1 for D (6 bases). The length of the CDR3 is 15 residues. Germline values: CDR1 MNHEY, CDR2 SMNVEV (reference sequence). Trimming left V 4 bases short and J 3 bases short, with 10 bases between. The CDR3 DNA sequence: TGTGCCAGCAGTTACCAGGGGAGTGGGGCCAACGTCCTGACTTTC. This sequence encodes CASSYQGSGANVLTF.

The gene calls are TRBV11-2 and TRBJ1-3; D ambiguous. V was clipped by 1 base and J by 0 bases, with 16 bases between them. CDR3 size: 18 residues. CDR1 is SGHAT and CDR2 is FQNNGV in the germline V gene. The CDR3 protein is CASSLVPLTSSSGNTIYF. The CDR3 DNA reads TGTGCCAGCAGCTTAGTGCCCCTGACTTCTAGCTCTGGAAACACCATATATTTT.

The rearrangement joins TRBV9 to TRBJ1-2; D is ambiguous. Germline V lookup: CDR1 SGDLS, CDR2 YYNGEE. Trimming shortened V by 0 bases and J by 0 bases, and 15 bases separated the two germline ends. There are 17 residues in the CDR3. Written as DNA, the CDR3 is TGTGCCAGCAGCGTAGGGGCAGGAAGAGGTACTAACTATGGCTACACCTTC. It yields the protein CASSVGAGRGTNYGYTF.

The J gene is TRBJ2-3, the V gene TRBV5-1; a possible D gene is TRBD1 (5 bases). The CDR3 loop spans 14 amino acids. Germline lookup yields CDR1 SGHRS and CDR2 YFSETQ. V lost 6 bases, J lost 0 bases, and 11 bases lay in between. Written as DNA, the CDR3 is TGCGCCAGCACTACTTCAGGGAGCACAGATACGCAGTATTTT. Amino acids: CASTTSGSTDTQYF.

The chain links TRBV7-2 to TRBJ1-5; a possible D gene is TRBD1 (5 bases). Trimming left V 1 base short and J 9 bases short, with 10 bases between. Germline V CDR1 and CDR2: SGHTA, FQGNSA. The CDR3 sequence is 13 residues long. The CDR3 DNA follows: TGTGCCAGCAGCTTAGGAGGGGCCAGGCCCCAGCATTTT. As protein: CASSLGGARPQHF.

This chain uses TRBV5-1 with TRBJ2-2, with D uncertain. The germline CDR1 and CDR2 sequences are SGHRS and YFSETQ. The CDR3 is 17 residues long. Trimming cost V 0 bases and J 0 bases, with 12 bases left between them. In nucleotides, the CDR3 is TGCGCCAGCAGCTTGGCTGCGGTAACTACGAACACCGGGGAGCTGTTTTTT. As protein: CASSLAAVTTNTGELFF.

V and J are TRBV5-1 and TRBJ1-1; 9 bases are a match to TRBD1. CDR1 SGHRS and CDR2 YFSETQ come from the germline V gene. The CDR3 extends over 15 amino acids. Trimming took 4 bases from V and 6 from J; bases not matched to a gene: 10. CDR3 protein: CASSLSPGTGSEAFF. CDR3 in DNA: TGCGCCAGCAGCCTATCCCCCGGGACAGGGTCTGAAGCTTTCTTT.

The sample holds one count of this clone. The V and J genes are TRBV19 and TRBJ1-1; D is unclear. Germline V lookup: CDR1 LNHDA, CDR2 SQIVND (reference sequence). Trimming removed 4 bases from V and 2 bases from J, with 8 bases in between. The CDR3 spans 13 residues. The CDR3 DNA reads TGTGCCAGTAGTAGTCAGGCAAACACTGAAGCTTTCTTT. Translation: CASSSQANTEAFF.

The chain combines TRBV6-5 with TRBJ2-4, with D unresolved. CDR1 is MNHEY and CDR2 is SVGAGI in the germline V gene. With 6 bases removed from V and 0 bases from J, the gap between germline ends came to 9 bases. CDR3 length: 14 amino acids. In DNA form, the CDR3 reads TGTGCCAGCAGCCAGAGCCTAGCCAAAAACATTCAGTACTTC. Translating gives CASSQSLAKNIQYF.

The chain has TRBV12-5 and TRBJ2-1; 10 bases line up with TRBD1. V was clipped by 6 bases and J by 6 bases; unmatched bases: 11. Germline V CDR1 and CDR2: LGHNT, FRNRAP. This CDR3 is 16 amino acids long. This CDR3 reads CASGTSRTGGFNEQFF. DNA of the CDR3: TGTGCTAGTGGAACTTCCCGGACAGGGGGATTCAATGAGCAGTTCTTC.

This clone was seen a handful of times. For the CDR3, the DNA is TGCGCCAGCAGTGATCCGGGGACGAACACTGAAGCTTTCTTT. It encodes CASSDPGTNTEAFF. J is TRBJ1-1 and V is TRBV10-1, with D possibly matching TRBD1 (5 bases). V was trimmed by 3 bases and J by 1 base, leaving 9 bases between them. The CDR3 contains 14 residues. The germline CDR1 and CDR2 sequences are WNHNN and SYGVQD (reference sequence).

V is TRBV7-9 and J is TRBJ2-7; weak D call: TRBD1 (5 bases). Per the germline V gene, CDR1 is SEHNR and CDR2 is FQNEAQ (reference sequence). CDR3 length: 15 amino acids. The ends were cut back, 1 base at V and 1 base at J, with 11 bases in the middle. This chain's CDR3 is CASSLGRAVSYEQYF. The CDR3 coding sequence is TGTGCCAGCAGCTTAGGCAGGGCGGTATCCTACGAGCAGTACTTC.

The V and J genes are TRBV5-4 and TRBJ1-1; TRBD1 is a possible D gene (6 bases). The V end lost 4 bases, the J end lost 10 bases, and 20 bases lay between the germline ends. Germline V gives CDR1 SGHNT, CDR2 YYREEE (reference sequence). The CDR3 has 14 amino acids. This chain's CDR3 is CASSGERTATRAFF. In DNA, the CDR3 is TGTGCCAGCAGCGGGGAAAGGACAGCTACTCGAGCTTTCTTT.

This CDR3 is CASSGTGGATDTQYF. As DNA, the CDR3 is TGTGCCAGCAGCGGGACAGGGGGCGCCACAGATACGCAGTATTTT. The chain has TRBV5-4 and TRBJ2-3, with 12 bases matching TRBD1. V gave up 4 bases and J gave up 2 bases; unmatched junction bases: 2. Germline CDR1 reads SGHNT; CDR2 reads YYREEE (reference sequence). CDR3 length: 15 amino acids.

About this clone itself: Other nucleotide sequences in the sample specify the same CDR3. The V call is TRBV2, the J call TRBJ1-5, with D perhaps matching TRBD1 (5 bases). CDR3 length: 12 amino acids. Germline V CDR1 and CDR2: SNHLY, FYNNEI. V was clipped by 3 bases and J by 7 bases, with 7 bases between them. The CDR3 region is CASSEGPQPQHF. In DNA, the CDR3 is TGTGCCAGCAGTGAGGGACCCCAGCCCCAGCATTTT.

This clone was picked up one time. The chain recombines TRBV7-3 with TRBJ2-1; D possibly uses TRBD1 or TRBD2 (7 bases each). Germline-derived CDR1 and CDR2 are SGHTA and FQGTGA. The CDR3 covers 15 residues. V shed 5 bases and J shed 1 base, with 12 bases lying between them. CDR3 nucleotide sequence: TGTGCCAGCAGCCCCCAGGGGGGGTCCTACAATGAGCAGTTCTTC. Translation: CASSPQGGSYNEQFF.

The CDR3 is CASSYGAGVLYEQYF. As DNA, the CDR3 is TGTGCCAGCAGTTACGGGGCGGGGGTCCTATACGAGCAGTACTTC. The chain employs TRBV6-5 and TRBJ2-7, with 7 bases lining up with TRBD2. Looked up from germline, CDR1 is MNHEY and CDR2 is SVGAGI. V lost 2 bases, J lost 4 bases, and 8 bases stayed unmatched. The CDR3 is made up of 15 amino acids.

The chain employs TRBV6-4 and TRBJ2-7; weak D call: TRBD2 (5 bases). The CDR3 has 13 amino acids. Germline CDR1 MRHNA, CDR2 SNTAGT. V was shortened by 2 bases and J by 6 bases, with 11 bases between the two germline ends. The CDR3 DNA reads TGTGCCAGCAGTGACAATAGGGCGGGCGAGCAGTACTTC. Its protein product is CASSDNRAGEQYF.

This chain uses TRBV10-3 with TRBJ2-5, with D possibly being TRBD2 (5 bases). The J call may be in error: the DNA end matches TRBJ2-7 better. Per the germline V gene, CDR1 is ENHRY and CDR2 is SYGVKD. This CDR3 is built from 15 residues. The CDR3 spells CAISESSSFSYEQYF. For the CDR3, the DNA is TGTGCCATCAGTGAATCCTCTAGCTTCTCCTACGAGCAGTACTTC.

The chain combines TRBV5-1 with TRBJ1-1; no firm D call. From germline, CDR1 is SGHRS and CDR2 YFSETQ. V dropped 5 bases and J dropped 1 base, with 9 bases sitting between them. This CDR3 is 13 amino acids long. The CDR3 DNA sequence: TGCGCCAGCAGGGACCCCTCGAACACTGAAGCTTTCTTT. Amino acid sequence: CASRDPSNTEAFF.

The rearrangement joins TRBV5-6 to TRBJ1-1; TRBD1 is a possible D gene (6 bases). Germline-derived CDR1 and CDR2 are SGHDT and YYEEEE. Trimming removed 2 bases at V and 0 bases at J, with 11 bases between. The CDR3 is 15 amino acids. The chain's CDR3 is CASSFRGTVNTEAFF. CDR3 bases: TGTGCCAGCAGCTTCAGGGGTACAGTGAACACTGAAGCTTTCTTT.

This clone was seen a single time. The rearrangement joins TRBV30 to TRBJ2-7, with TRBD1 identical over 7 bases. Germline V gene sequence: CDR1 GTSNPN, CDR2 SVGIG (reference sequence). The CDR3 extends over 13 amino acids. V dropped 0 bases and J dropped 3; count of bases not matched to a gene: 2. For the CDR3, the DNA is TGTGCCTGGAGTGTTAACAGGGGCTACGAGCAGTACTTC. This sequence encodes CAWSVNRGYEQYF.

Of note for this clone: It is unclear where the CDR3 begins or ends on the DNA, so no DNA is shown, and the CDR3 is as TCRdb lists it. This CDR3 is CASILGTGGNEQFF. The chain employs TRBV5-1 and TRBJ2-1; the table's D call of TRBD1 was not tested on the DNA. Germline loops: CDR1 SGHRS, CDR2 YFSETQ. The CDR3 adds up to 14 amino acids, both ends counted.

This clone was picked up a small number of times. V gene TRBV9 combines with J gene TRBJ2-7; the match to TRBD1 covers 9 bases. The CDR3 extends over 14 amino acids. With V trimmed by 8 bases and J by 2 bases, 8 bases remained unmatched. CDR1 and CDR2 (germline): SGDLS, YYNGEE. CDR3 residues: CASGRTGDAYEQYF. The CDR3 DNA reads TGTGCCAGTGGACGGACAGGGGACGCCTACGAGCAGTACTTC.

The CDR3 here is CASGFGGGGTGELFF. CDR3 coding DNA: TGTGCCAGCGGCTTTGGCGGGGGGGGCACCGGGGAGCTGTTTTTT. This chain connects TRBV2 to TRBJ2-2; 9 nucleotides align to TRBD2. V lost 8 bases to trimming and J lost 4 bases; unmatched junction nucleotides: 8. This CDR3 has 15 amino acids. Germline values: CDR1 SNHLY, CDR2 FYNNEI.

There are a few counts of this clone. DNA of the CDR3: TGTGCCATCAGTGAAGGGTCCAGGGGGGGTTTTGAGCAGTACTTC. Translation gives CAISEGSRGGFEQYF. The V call is TRBV10-3, the J call TRBJ2-7; either TRBD1 or TRBD2 may supply D (7 bases each). The ends were cut back, 3 bases at V and 7 bases at J, with 19 bases in the middle. This CDR3 is built from 15 residues. CDR1 ENHRY and CDR2 SYGVKD come from the germline V gene.

This rearrangement joins TRBV9 to TRBJ1-1, with 11 bases that match TRBD1. V dropped 4 bases and J dropped 6; count of bases not matched to a gene: 5. Germline V lookup: CDR1 SGDLS, CDR2 YYNGEE. The CDR3 spans 14 residues. CDR3 residues: CASSPRTGGAEAFF. CDR3 nucleotides: TGTGCCAGCAGCCCACGGACAGGGGGCGCTGAAGCTTTCTTT.

With regard to this clone: One junction end does not reproduce the germline sequence, and a read error may be involved. V is TRBV7-2 and J is TRBJ2-2; a weak D match, TRBD1 (5 bases). CDR3 length: 13 residues. The germline gives CDR1 SGHTA, CDR2 FQGNSA. CDR3 loop: CASSLGVAGELFF. CDR3 DNA: TGTGCCAGCAGTTTAGGGGTTGCCGGGGAGCTGTTTTTT.

This chain links TRBV7-2 with TRBJ1-2, with D perhaps TRBD1 (5 bases). This CDR3 spans 13 amino acids. CDR1 and CDR2 (germline): SGHTA, FQGNSA. V was trimmed by 3 bases and J by 6 bases, leaving 11 bases between them. The CDR3 here is CASSFPSGDGYTF. The CDR3 region has the DNA TGTGCCAGCAGCTTCCCTTCGGGGGATGGCTACACCTTC.